This TCR beta chain appears in the sequencing data of a study of CD4 T cells in relation to SARS-CoV-2 and coronaviruses. Study-wide background: TCR beta CDR3s were sequenced after approximately ten-day antigen culture of PBMCs. The HLA restriction of the shared crossreactive spike epitopes was mapped.

Before the COVID-19 pandemic, during about 2011-2018, CD4+ T cells were taken from unexposed donors. The cells were cultured for 9 to 11 days before CD4+ T cells were isolated. CDR3 length: 14 residues. CDR1 and CDR2 from the germline V gene are SGHTS and YDEGEE. With 3 bases removed from V and 2 bases from J, the gap between germline ends came to 12 bases. A note on this clone: Its antigen is still unknown.

TCRdb keeps only in-frame clones here, not all; method: immunoSEQ multiplex PCR. The sample shows around 20,000 clones, roughly 62% of them seen only once. The specimen sequenced was CD4+ T cells from PBMCs, cultured in vitro. This chain uses TRBV5-8 with TRBJ2-7; D possibly corresponds to TRBD1 (6 bases). This sequence originates from a human donor in good health. CDR3 region: CASSSGQLAYEQYF. The CDR3 DNA is TGTGCCAGCAGCTCCGGACAGCTCGCCTACGAGCAGTACTTC.